These 11 T cell receptor beta chains came from one sample sequenced in a study of blood T cell repertoires in COVID-19. The repertoire was sequenced with immunoSEQ multiplex PCR; TCRdb's copy has only in-frame clones and lacks some. The sample has about 63,000 clones, approximately 85% seen once. Specimen: peripheral blood. The receptor source for this set is a human donor in a cohort sampled during active COVID-19.

The chain carries TRBV30 and TRBJ1-5; D is perhaps TRBD1 (5 bases). Germline values: CDR1 GTSNPN, CDR2 SVGIG (reference sequence). Trimming took 8 bases from V and 4 from J, leaving 15 bases between them. The length of the CDR3 is 13 residues. DNA of the CDR3: TGTGCCGGGGCGGCCGGGGTAAATCAGCCCCAGCATTTT. Translating it yields CAGAAGVNQPQHF. Looking up the rest from reference TRBV30 and TRBJ1-5 gives the full variable domain: SQTIHQWPATLVQPVGSPLSLECTVEGTSNPNLYWYRQAAGRGLQLLFYSVGIGQISSEVPQNLSASRPQDRQFILSSKKLLLSDSGFYLCAGAAGVNQPQHFGDGTRLSIL.

V gene TRBV7-2 combines with J gene TRBJ1-2; D perhaps matches TRBD1 (6 bases). The CDR3 covers 13 residues. Per germline, CDR1 SGHTA and CDR2 FQGNSA. V lost 5 bases to trimming and J lost 8 bases, with 15 bases between them. CDR3 residues: CASSIASRGGYTF. CDR3 DNA: TGTGCCAGCAGCATCGCATCTAGGGGGGGCTACACCTTC.

This sequence joins TRBV10-3 and TRBJ1-4, with D possibly being TRBD1 (6 bases). Germline values: CDR1 ENHRY, CDR2 SYGVKD. The V end was cut by 0 bases, the J end by 5 bases, with 13 bases between. The CDR3 covers 16 residues. The CDR3 coding sequence is TGTGCCATCAGTGAGTCGGGGGGGCAGTTGAATGAAAAACTGTTTTTT. Translated, it gives CAISESGGQLNEKLFF.

This chain uses TRBV5-1 with TRBJ2-3; a possible D gene is TRBD1 (6 bases). The CDR3 runs to 15 residues. Trimming pared 4 bases from V and 0 bases from J, leaving 12 bases between. From germline, CDR1 is SGHRS and CDR2 YFSETQ. CDR3 sequence: CASSRRQESTDTQYF. The DNA of the CDR3 is TGCGCCAGCAGCCGTAGACAGGAGAGCACAGATACGCAGTATTTT.

The rearrangement joins TRBV29-1 to TRBJ1-1; D perhaps matches TRBD1 (5 bases). The V end was cut by 3 bases, the J end by 4 bases, with 12 bases between. Germline CDR1 reads SQVTM; CDR2 reads ANQGSEA. CDR3 length: 13 residues. DNA for the CDR3: TGCAGCGTTGAGGTATCAGGGATCACTGAAGCTTTCTTT. This gives the protein CSVEVSGITEAFF.

The rearrangement joins TRBV7-9 to TRBJ2-4; D remains ambiguous. V was pared by 5 bases and J by 0 bases, with 8 bases between. The CDR3 sequence is 14 residues long. The germline gives CDR1 SEHNR, CDR2 FQNEAQ (reference sequence). The CDR3 protein is CASSLTVAKNIQYF. CDR3 nucleotides: TGTGCCAGCAGCCTGACTGTAGCCAAAAACATTCAGTACTTC. The entire variable domain, with the rest obtained from reference TRBV7-9 and TRBJ2-4, is as follows: DTGVSQNPRHKITKRGQNVTFRCDPISEHNRLYWYRQTLGQGPEFLTYFQNEAQLEKSRLLSDRFSAERPKGSFSTLEIQRTEQGDSAMYLCASSLTVAKNIQYFGAGTRLSVL.

V gene TRBV28 combines with J gene TRBJ1-5; D might be TRBD1 (5 bases). Per the germline V gene, CDR1 is MDHEN and CDR2 is SYDVKM. The CDR3 extends over 16 amino acids. Trimming shortened V by 1 base and J by 5 bases, and 15 bases separated the two germline ends. The CDR3 coding sequence is TGTGCCAGCAGTTTATTACCTGGGCAGGGCCATCAGCCCCAGCATTTT. Translated, it gives CASSLLPGQGHQPQHF.

In its sample, this clone was seen once. The rearrangement links TRBV5-1 to TRBJ2-2; D call uncertain. Germline assignment: CDR1 SGHRS and CDR2 YFSETQ. The CDR3 is 17 residues long. Between the trimmed V and J ends, which lost 0 bases and 7 bases, there was a span of 19 bases. CDR3 region: CASSLGPVGQTIGELFF. CDR3 sequence (DNA): TGCGCCAGCAGCTTGGGCCCCGTTGGCCAAACGATCGGGGAGCTGTTTTTT. Complete variable domain (other parts from reference TRBV5-1 and TRBJ2-2): KAGVTQTPRYLIKTRGQQVTLSCSPISGHRSVSWYQQTPGQGLQFLFEYFSETQRNKGNFPGRFSGRQFSNSRSEMNVSTLELGDSALYLCASSLGPVGQTIGELFFGEGSRLTVL.

The rearrangement uses TRBV5-5 and TRBJ1-5; TRBD1 matches at 11 bases. Looked up from germline, CDR1 is SGHKS and CDR2 is YYEKEE (reference sequence). The length of the CDR3 is 14 residues. The V segment lost 3 bases and the J segment 6 bases; nucleotides outside the gene matches: 2. This CDR3 reads CASSWTGGGQPQHF. For the CDR3, the DNA is TGTGCCAGCAGCTGGACAGGGGGCGGTCAGCCCCAGCATTTT.

V gene TRBV27 combines with J gene TRBJ2-2, with D maybe TRBD2 (6 bases). CDR1 and CDR2 (germline): MNHEY, SMNVEV (reference sequence). V lost 6 bases to trimming and J lost 6 bases, with 17 bases between them. This CDR3 has 15 amino acids. The CDR3 DNA is TGTGCCAGCAGCCTCGGGGGTATTGGGGCCGGGGAGCTGTTTTTT. This codes for CASSLGGIGAGELFF.

The J gene is TRBJ2-3, the V gene TRBV7-2; no firm D call. In germline, CDR1 is SGHTA, CDR2 FQGNSA. The V gene lost 3 bases and the J gene lost 6 bases, with 13 bases spanning the gap. The CDR3 runs to 14 residues. The CDR3 here is CASSFSTVEDTQYF. The CDR3 bases are TGTGCCAGCAGCTTTTCAACCGTGGAGGATACGCAGTATTTT.